The clone carrying this T cell receptor beta chain was detected only a few times. Its antigen is as yet unknown. The sample originates from a study of T cells in Graves' hyperthyroidism and ophthalmopathy. The germline gives CDR1 SGDLS, CDR2 YYNGEE. CDR3 length equals 14 residues. The germline V and J ends were trimmed by 0 bases and 3 bases, with 7 bases remaining between them. Fresh peripheral blood, approximately 9.6 ml, yielded the PBMCs. Points from the study as a whole: Prediction of ophthalmopathy progression came a median approximately 6.5 months pre-onset.

Amplification of TCR beta CDR3 regions used RNA as the template. RT-PCR in the first round (using the HTBI primer set) targeted the TCR CDR3. TCRdb reprocessed the multiplex PCR reads with MiXCR, giving one entry per CDR3 protein. The sample contains 160,000 or so distinct CDR3 sequences, 9.4% of which appear only once. The chain recombines TRBV9 with TRBJ2-1; D call uncertain. This clonotype was obtained from a woman aged 18-29 years with Graves' hyperthyroidism that later progressed to Graves' ophthalmopathy. The sample was blood. In nucleotides, the CDR3 is TGTGCCAGCAGCGTAGGGTTCGGCTACAATGAGCAGTTCTTC. Translation gives CASSVGFGYNEQFF.